The entry below describes one T cell receptor beta chain. Its target is not known. This sample stems from a study of post-analysis software for immune sequencing data. Study-level background: Disease trajectories encompassed relapsing-remitting, secondary progressive and progressive-relapsing multiple sclerosis. Study-wide findings and caveats: Patients carried roughly 5 TRBV segments more frequently than controls did, and TRBV5-6, TRBV5-1 and TRBV20-1 were among them.

Looked up from germline, CDR1 is SQVTM and CDR2 is ANQGSEA. V was pared by 6 bases and J by 7 bases, with 4 bases of the junction left unmatched. The CDR3 is 13 residues long. Incorporated into the TCR beta cDNA libraries were unique molecular identifiers, which served to reduce PCR and sequencing biases. It was from roughly 0.93 to 9.6 million T cells that approximately 500,000 cDNA molecules came. TCRdb redid the calling of the PCR reads with MiXCR, one entry per CDR3 protein. The data contain hundreds of thousands of distinct CDR3 sequences, around 40% of them singletons. The sample was blood. The source of this sequence is a girl between 5 and 17 years old with multiple sclerosis. V gene TRBV29-1 combines with J gene TRBJ2-1; 12 bases match TRBD1. The CDR3 nucleotides are TGCAGCGTGGGGACAGGGGGCTGGAATGAGCAGTTCTTC. Amino acids: CSVGTGGWNEQFF.